This is a list of T cell receptor beta chains from one sample in a study of T-cell memory formation after mild COVID-19. TCRdb processed the 5' RACE reads anew with MiXCR; each CDR3 protein has one entry. The sample includes about 560,000 distinct CDR3 sequences, 15% to 20% seen only once; the top ten take 8.1%. What was sequenced was PBMCs or a T cell subset sorted from them (not recorded which). The receptors come from an adult woman who had mild COVID-19 (a few samples of this study predate the infection). Cell type and time point are not known. Both conserved end residues are part of each CDR3. D genes are given only for firm matches. The size field is filled for only some rows; it gives once, few, many or a size class.

abundance: NA; d_gene: TRBD1; j_gene: TRBJ1-5; v_gene: TRBV4-1; CDR3nt: TGCGCCAGCAGCCAAGATTGGACAGGGACTTATCAGCCCCAGCATTTT; CDR3aa: CASSQDWTGTYQPQHF
abundance: NA; d_gene: NA; j_gene: TRBJ2-7; v_gene: TRBV5-1; CDR3nt: TGCGCCAGCAGTCAGGGGGAGGGAAGCTCCTACGAGCAGTACTTC; CDR3aa: CASSQGEGSSYEQYF
abundance: NA; d_gene: NA; j_gene: TRBJ2-2; v_gene: TRBV27; CDR3nt: TGTGCCAGCAGTGGCTCCGGGGAGCTGTTTTTT; CDR3aa: CASSGSGELFF
abundance: few; d_gene: NA; j_gene: TRBJ2-1; v_gene: TRBV19; CDR3nt: TGTGCCAGTAGTACGACTCCAATGAGCACCTACAATGAGCAGTTCTTC; CDR3aa: CASSTTPMSTYNEQFF
abundance: NA; d_gene: TRBD1; j_gene: TRBJ2-2; v_gene: TRBV12-3/TRBV12-4; CDR3nt: TGTGCCAGCAGTTACAGGGGGCGCGGGGAGCTGTTTTTT; CDR3aa: CASSYRGRGELFF
abundance: many; d_gene: NA; j_gene: TRBJ1-2; v_gene: TRBV7-9; CDR3nt: TGTGCCAGCAGCTACAGCACACGGGATGGCTACACCTTC; CDR3aa: CASSYSTRDGYTF
abundance: few; d_gene: NA; j_gene: TRBJ2-4; v_gene: TRBV12-3/TRBV12-4; CDR3nt: TGTGCCAGCAGTTTAGTTCTCCCTAGGACGGGAGCCAAAAACATTCAGTACTTC; CDR3aa: CASSLVLPRTGAKNIQYF
abundance: NA; d_gene: NA; j_gene: TRBJ2-2; v_gene: TRBV24-1; CDR3nt: TGTGCCACCGGGAGGTCCAATACCGCCGGGGAGCTGTTTTTT; CDR3aa: CATGRSNTAGELFF
abundance: few; d_gene: TRBD2; j_gene: TRBJ2-5; v_gene: TRBV12-3/TRBV12-4; CDR3nt: TGTGCCAGCAGCTCACTAGCGGGGGGAATAGGGACCCAGTACTTC; CDR3aa: CASSSLAGGIGTQYF
abundance: NA; d_gene: NA; j_gene: TRBJ2-2; v_gene: TRBV7-7; CDR3nt: TGTGCCAGCAGCTTAGGTTCCGGGTACACCGGGGAGCTGTTTTTT; CDR3aa: CASSLGSGYTGELFF
abundance: few; d_gene: NA; j_gene: TRBJ2-3; v_gene: TRBV27; CDR3nt: TGTGCCAGCAGTCCGGGACTCTCTCCCACAGATACGCAGTATTTT; CDR3aa: CASSPGLSPTDTQYF
abundance: few; d_gene: TRBD1; j_gene: TRBJ2-3; v_gene: TRBV6-5; CDR3nt: TGTGCCAGCAGTAGGGACAGGGGTCCCTCAGATACGCAGTATTTT; CDR3aa: CASSRDRGPSDTQYF
abundance: NA; d_gene: TRBD2; j_gene: TRBJ2-7; v_gene: TRBV6-5; CDR3nt: TGTGCCAGCAGTTTGGGGACTAGCGGGCACTACGAGCAGTACTTC; CDR3aa: CASSLGTSGHYEQYF
abundance: NA; d_gene: TRBD2; j_gene: TRBJ2-1; v_gene: TRBV30; CDR3nt: TGTGCCTGGTCTCCCGGGACTAGCGCGTACAATGAGCAGTTCTTC; CDR3aa: CAWSPGTSAYNEQFF
abundance: NA; d_gene: TRBD2; j_gene: TRBJ2-5; v_gene: TRBV7-9; CDR3nt: TGTGCCAGCAGCTCCGGGACTAGGATGGGGGAGACCCAGTACTTC; CDR3aa: CASSSGTRMGETQYF
abundance: NA; d_gene: TRBD2; j_gene: TRBJ2-3; v_gene: TRBV6-4; CDR3nt: TGTGCCAGCAGTGTTGAGCGGGGGGGATCAGATACGCAGTATTTT; CDR3aa: CASSVERGGSDTQYF